The subject of this entry is one TCR beta chain. This clonotype has a count of ten or more. It lacks a known antigen. Per-base quality was not reported, and no clone a single base away is much larger than it. Taken from cysteine to phenylalanine, the CDR3 has 13 residues. The retained sequence is limited to the CDR3, 39 bases, with the frame set at the first base. Compared with germline, V lacks 0 bases and J lacks 4 bases; bases without a gene match: 1. CDR1 and CDR2 are read off the germline V gene (reference sequence) as DFQATT and SNEGSKA. The sample's treatment or condition label, decoded: allogeneic hematopoietic cell transplantation with graft depleted of TCRalphabeta T cells and CD19 B cells. The transplant recipients were children given TCRalphabeta/CD19-depleted allogeneic hematopoietic cell grafts. The method behind the library was PCR. This sample was sequenced with an Illumina HiSeq 2500. TCR libraries were prepared with molecular barcoding, using unique molecular identifiers to normalize TCRbeta repertoire quantification. The public reads were reprocessed in TCRdb via fastp at Q25 and MiXCR, keeping in-frame beta chains. Each record represents a unique CDR3 protein, reported with the most common genes and DNA among its rows. This sample comprises just over 950,000 distinct CDR3 sequences, roughly 29% of them detected only once. Jointly, the top ten make up roughly 30% of the sample.

These data are taken from a study of T-cell reconstitution after alpha-beta-depleted transplantation in children listed by TCRdb under 2016. With respect to the entire study: Using TCR repertoire profiling, the study quantitatively followed how T-cell immune reconstitution unfolded in children after TCRalphabeta/CD19-depleted allogeneic hematopoietic cell transplantation.

Study-level results and caveats: The apparently early alphabetaT-cell count recovery about two months after transplant was reportedly dependent on only several hundred rapidly expanded clones derived from non-depleted graft cells. Over the following months the frequencies of hyperexpanded clones went down, and after one year T-cell counts and TCRbeta diversity were mostly credited to newly produced T cells. The high TCRbeta diversity at day 60 in some patients was ascribed to recipient T cells and intrathymic progenitors that had survived conditioning.

The chain employs TRBV20-1 and TRBJ2-7, with 9 middle bases fitting TRBD1. Specimen: PBMCs, mostly from graft donor cells, collected 360 days after TCRalphabeta/CD19-depleted stem cell transplant. The TCR originated in a boy under three years old who had a stem cell transplant for SCID, so the T cells may come from the graft donor. The CDR3 protein is CSAREQGAYEQYF. DNA sequence: TGCAGTGCTAGAGAACAGGGGGCGTACGAGCAGTACTTC.